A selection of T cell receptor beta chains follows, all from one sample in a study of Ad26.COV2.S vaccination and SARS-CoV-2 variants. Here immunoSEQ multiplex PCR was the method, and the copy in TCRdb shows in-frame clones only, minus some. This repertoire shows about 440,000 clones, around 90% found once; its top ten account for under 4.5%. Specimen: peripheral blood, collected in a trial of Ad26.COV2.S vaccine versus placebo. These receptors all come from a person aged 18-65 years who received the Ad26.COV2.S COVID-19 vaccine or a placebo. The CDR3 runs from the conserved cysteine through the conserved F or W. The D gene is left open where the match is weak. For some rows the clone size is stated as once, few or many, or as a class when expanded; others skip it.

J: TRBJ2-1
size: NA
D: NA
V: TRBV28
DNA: TGTGCCAGCAGTCCGGGGCTCCGGCGCAACAATGAGCAGTTCTTC
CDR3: CASSPGLRRNNEQFF

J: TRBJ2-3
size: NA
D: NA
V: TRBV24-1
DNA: TGTGCCACCAGTGATTTAGGCTTACTTAGCACAGATACGCAGTATTTT
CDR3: CATSDLGLLSTDTQYF

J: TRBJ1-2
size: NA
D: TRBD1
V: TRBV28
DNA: TGTGCCAGCAGCACCCACGGGACAGGGAATGGCTACACCTTC
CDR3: CASSTHGTGNGYTF

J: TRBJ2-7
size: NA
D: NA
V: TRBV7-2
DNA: TGTGCCAGCAGCTTAGGAGCGCACGGAAACTACGAGCAGTACTTC
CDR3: CASSLGAHGNYEQYF

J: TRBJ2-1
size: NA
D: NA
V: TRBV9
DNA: TGTGCCAGCAGCGTTTATCCGGGAGCGGTCAATGAGCAGTTCTTC
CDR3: CASSVYPGAVNEQFF

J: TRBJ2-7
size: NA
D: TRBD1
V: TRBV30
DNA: TGTGCCTGGAATCCCGGGACAGGCACCTACGAGCAGTACTTC
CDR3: CAWNPGTGTYEQYF

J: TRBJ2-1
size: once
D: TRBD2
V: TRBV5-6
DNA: TGTGCCAGCAGCCCGGCGAGCGGGAGGGGCTACAATGAGCAGTTCTTC
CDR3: CASSPASGRGYNEQFF

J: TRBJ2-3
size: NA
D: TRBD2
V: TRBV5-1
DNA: TGCGCCAGCAGCGTGGACACAGGGACTAGCGGGAGGAAAGCAGATACGCAGTATTTT
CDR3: CASSVDTGTSGRKADTQYF

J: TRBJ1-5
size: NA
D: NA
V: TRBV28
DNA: TGTGCCAGCAGTTTAGACGGGGGCTATAGCAATCAGCCCCAGCATTTT
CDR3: CASSLDGGYSNQPQHF

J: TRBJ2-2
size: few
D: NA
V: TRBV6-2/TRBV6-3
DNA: TGTGCCAGCAGTCCCTTCAGGGTCACCGGGGAGCTGTTTTTT
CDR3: CASSPFRVTGELFF

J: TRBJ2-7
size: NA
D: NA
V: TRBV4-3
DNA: TGCACCAGCAGCCAAGAGGGGTTAGAGAGAGAATCCGAGCAGTACTTC
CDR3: CTSSQEGLERESEQYF

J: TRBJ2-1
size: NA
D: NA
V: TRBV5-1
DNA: TGCGCCAGCAGCCCGGGACTCAACAACAATGAGCAGTTCTTC
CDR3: CASSPGLNNNEQFF

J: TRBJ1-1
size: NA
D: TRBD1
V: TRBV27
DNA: TGTGCCAGCAGTGCTCAGGGGGCGAACACTGAAGCTTTCTTT
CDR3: CASSAQGANTEAFF

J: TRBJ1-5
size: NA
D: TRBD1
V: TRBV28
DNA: TGTGCCAGCAGTTTCGGACTCAGTCGGACAGGGGGTCATCAGCCCCAGCATTTT
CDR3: CASSFGLSRTGGHQPQHF

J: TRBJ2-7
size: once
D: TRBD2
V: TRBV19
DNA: TGTGCCAGTAGTATGCGGACTAGCGGCCATGACCCCTACGAGCAGTACTTC
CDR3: CASSMRTSGHDPYEQYF

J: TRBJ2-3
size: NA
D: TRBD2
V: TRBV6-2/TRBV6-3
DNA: TGTGCCAGCAGTTACTTTACTAGCGGGAGGGCCCCAGATACGCAGTATTTT
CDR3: CASSYFTSGRAPDTQYF

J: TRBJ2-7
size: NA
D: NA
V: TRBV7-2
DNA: TGTGCCAGCAGCCTCGGGACCATCTACGAGCAGTACTTC
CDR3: CASSLGTIYEQYF

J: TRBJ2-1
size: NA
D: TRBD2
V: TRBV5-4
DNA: TGTGCCAGCAGCTCGGTAAGAGCGGGAGGGCCCTCTAATGAGCAGTTCTTC
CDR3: CASSSVRAGGPSNEQFF

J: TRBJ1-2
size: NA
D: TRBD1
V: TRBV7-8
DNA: TGTGCCAGCAGCCCATCGCTGACAGGGATGTTCGGCTACACCTTC
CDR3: CASSPSLTGMFGYTF

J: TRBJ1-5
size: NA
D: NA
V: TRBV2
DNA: TGTGCCAGCAGGGCAGGTGGACAGCCCCAGCATTTT
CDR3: CASRAGGQPQHF

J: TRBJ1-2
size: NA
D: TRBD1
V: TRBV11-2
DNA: TGTGCCAGCAGCGCAGAGGACAGGGCCCCCTATGGCTACACCTTC
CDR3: CASSAEDRAPYGYTF

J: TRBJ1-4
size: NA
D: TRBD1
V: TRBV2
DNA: TGTGCCAGCATTGGGATCGTGACAGGGGACGATGAAAAACTGTTTTTT
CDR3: CASIGIVTGDDEKLFF

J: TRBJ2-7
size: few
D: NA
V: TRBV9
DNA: TGTGCCAGCAGCGAAGCTTCCGGAGGGGTCTACGAGCAGTACTTC
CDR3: CASSEASGGVYEQYF

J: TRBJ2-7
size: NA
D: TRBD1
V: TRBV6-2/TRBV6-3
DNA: TGTGCCAGCAGCGACAGGGCCCCAGGTGAGCAGTACTTC
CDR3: CASSDRAPGEQYF